Following are 14 T cell receptor beta chains from one sample sequenced in a study of early T cells in non-severe SARS-CoV-2 infection. TCRdb independently ran MiXCR on the 5' RACE reads; one entry per CDR3 protein. There are fewer than 65,000 distinct CDR3 sequences in the sample; 7.5% to 9.5% occur only once, and approximately 4% lies in the top ten. Here the sequenced sample was whole blood, taken at baseline. The source of these receptors is an adult who was a healthcare worker with PCR-confirmed SARS-CoV-2 infection or an uninfected control (not recorded which).

This clonotype was counted only a few times. The chain uses TRBV7-9 and TRBJ2-3; D ambiguous. V lost 5 bases, J lost 6 bases, and 9 bases lay in between. The CDR3 runs to 12 residues. CDR1 is SEHNR, CDR2 FQNEAQ, per germline (reference sequence). The CDR3 DNA reads as TGTGCCAGCAGCCCCGGCAGGGATACGCAGTATTTT. The encoded protein is CASSPGRDTQYF. The whole variable domain, filled in from reference TRBV7-9 and TRBJ2-3, reads DTGVSQNPRHKITKRGQNVTFRCDPISEHNRLYWYRQTLGQGPEFLTYFQNEAQLEKSRLLSDRFSAERPKGSFSTLEIQRTEQGDSAMYLCASSPGRDTQYFGPGTRLTVL.

J is TRBJ2-7 and V is TRBV27, with 13 bases identical to TRBD2. This CDR3 spans 16 amino acids. CDR1 and CDR2 (germline): MNHEY, SMNVEV (reference sequence). Germline trimming cut 4 bases from V and 2 bases from J; bases unmatched to any gene: 5. CDR3 amino acids: CASSSRLAGGTYEQYF. For the CDR3, the DNA is TGTGCCAGCAGTTCCCGACTAGCGGGGGGAACCTACGAGCAGTACTTC.

The chain recombines TRBV2 with TRBJ2-1; D uncertain. Germline V gene lookup returns CDR1 SNHLY and CDR2 FYNNEI. The CDR3 is made up of 15 amino acids. The V end was cut by 4 bases, the J end by 4 bases, with 14 bases between. The CDR3 coding sequence is TGTGCCAGCAGTGTGTTGTTTGGCTCGTACAATGAGCAGTTCTTC. The encoded protein is CASSVLFGSYNEQFF.

This clonotype occurred many times. V gene TRBV6-6 combines with J gene TRBJ2-1; 9 positions match TRBD2. Germline V gene sequence: CDR1 MNHNY, CDR2 SVGAGI (reference sequence). Losses at the gene ends were 6 bases for V and 9 bases for J; bases not matched to a gene: 12. The CDR3 loop spans 15 amino acids. The DNA for the CDR3 is TGTGCCAGCAGGGACGACTCTGCGGGGGGGCGTGAGCAGTTCTTC. Its translation: CASRDDSAGGREQFF.

This clonotype has just a few counts. The chain is built from TRBV4-2 and TRBJ2-1, with TRBD2 matching over 9 bases. The CDR3 extends over 17 amino acids. Losses at the gene ends were 3 bases for V and 5 bases for J; bases not matched to a gene: 11. Looked up from germline, CDR1 is LGHNA and CDR2 is YNFKEQ. The CDR3 DNA follows: TGTGCCAGCAGCCACCAAGGGTTTAAGCGGGAGGACAATGAGCAGTTCTTC. Encoded protein: CASSHQGFKREDNEQFF.

The genes are TRBV3-1 and TRBJ1-1; TRBD1 agrees at 8 bases. This CDR3 spans 13 amino acids. CDR1 is LGHDT, CDR2 YNNKEL, per germline (reference sequence). Trimming cost V 4 bases and J 7 bases; bases outside gene matches: 5. The CDR3 coding sequence is TGTGCCAGCAGCCCCATAGGACAGGGTGAAGCTTTCTTT. Residues: CASSPIGQGEAFF.

Many counts were recorded for this clonotype. The gene calls are TRBV5-4 and TRBJ2-7; 11 nucleotides line up with TRBD2. Germline V gene data show CDR1 as SGHNT and CDR2 as YYREEE (reference sequence). After removal of 0 bases from V and 0 bases from J, the junction contained 8 bases not matched to a gene. This CDR3 has 18 residues. The chain's CDR3 is CASSLVASGRPSSYEQYF. The CDR3 DNA reads TGTGCCAGCAGCTTGGTCGCTAGCGGGAGGCCGAGCTCCTACGAGCAGTACTTC.

In this sample, this clonotype turned up a few times. The rearrangement joins TRBV14 to TRBJ1-1, with D possibly being TRBD1 (5 bases). The germline gives CDR1 SGHDN, CDR2 FVKESK. V was pared by 1 base and J by 4 bases, with 10 bases between. The CDR3 contains 14 residues. CDR3 amino acids: CASSQAGRGTEAFF. CDR3 coding DNA: TGTGCCAGCAGCCAAGCAGGGAGAGGCACTGAAGCTTTCTTT.

This clonotype was counted a few times. The V and J genes are TRBV6-1 and TRBJ2-3, with 14 nucleotides matching TRBD2. Germline-derived CDR1 and CDR2 are MNHNS and SASEGT. CDR3 length: 16 amino acids. With 7 bases clipped from V and 3 bases from J, the junction kept 6 bases outside the gene matches. The CDR3 coding sequence is TGTGCCAGCATGACTAGCGGGGGGGCAGGGACAGATACGCAGTATTTT. Amino acids: CASMTSGGAGTDTQYF.

This clonotype was observed a few times. The chain recombines TRBV20-1 with TRBJ2-7; 7 nucleotides match TRBD1. V dropped 5 bases and J dropped 6; count of bases not matched to a gene: 10. CDR1 and CDR2 from the germline V gene are DFQATT and SNEGSKA (reference sequence). CDR3 size: 13 residues. The CDR3 DNA reads TGCAGTGCTGACAGAGAATACAGGGGCGAGCAGTACTTC. Encoded protein: CSADREYRGEQYF.

The chain joins TRBV3-1 to TRBJ2-3, with 9 positions matching TRBD2. The CDR3 has 17 residues. Trimming removed 4 bases from V and 6 bases from J; junction bases left unmatched: 14. The germline V gene encodes CDR1 LGHDT and CDR2 YNNKEL (reference sequence). CDR3 nucleotide sequence: TGTGCCAGCAGCCTCGGTCGGTCGGCGGGAGGGGGTGATACGCAGTATTTT. Translation: CASSLGRSAGGGDTQYF.

This clonotype has at least ten counts. The chain combines TRBV29-1 with TRBJ1-2, with TRBD1 as a possible D gene (6 bases). CDR1 and CDR2 from the germline V gene are SQVTM and ANQGSEA. V was clipped by 3 bases and J by 2 bases, with 10 bases between them. This CDR3 is built from 13 residues. In DNA form, the CDR3 reads TGCAGCGTTGACGGGGGCCTGAACTATGGCTACACCTTC. Amino acid sequence: CSVDGGLNYGYTF. Full variable domain (rest looked up from reference TRBV29-1 and TRBJ1-2): SAVISQKPSRDICQRGTSLTIQCQVDSQVTMMFWYRQQPGQSLTLIATANQGSEATYESGFVIDKFPISRPNLTFSTLTVSNMSPEDSSIYLCSVDGGLNYGYTFGSGTRLTVV.

This clonotype occurred a few times. The rearrangement uses TRBV7-8 and TRBJ2-5; D not certain. The CDR3 covers 12 residues. Trimming took 6 bases from V and 8 from J, leaving 13 bases between them. The germline gives CDR1 SGHVS, CDR2 FQNEAQ. The CDR3 is CASSSVTETQYF. CDR3 DNA sequence: TGTGCCAGCAGTTCCGTGACGGAAACCCAGTACTTC.

This clonotype appeared many times. The rearrangement joins TRBV6-4 to TRBJ2-2; 8 positions agree with TRBD2. The CDR3 contains 16 residues. CDR1 and CDR2 from the germline V gene are MRHNA and SNTAGT. J was trimmed by 7 bases and V by 0 bases; bases with no gene match: 7. CDR3 loop: CASSDSQAGEIGELFF. The CDR3 nucleotides read TGTGCCAGCAGTGACTCCCAAGCGGGGGAGATCGGGGAGCTGTTTTTT.